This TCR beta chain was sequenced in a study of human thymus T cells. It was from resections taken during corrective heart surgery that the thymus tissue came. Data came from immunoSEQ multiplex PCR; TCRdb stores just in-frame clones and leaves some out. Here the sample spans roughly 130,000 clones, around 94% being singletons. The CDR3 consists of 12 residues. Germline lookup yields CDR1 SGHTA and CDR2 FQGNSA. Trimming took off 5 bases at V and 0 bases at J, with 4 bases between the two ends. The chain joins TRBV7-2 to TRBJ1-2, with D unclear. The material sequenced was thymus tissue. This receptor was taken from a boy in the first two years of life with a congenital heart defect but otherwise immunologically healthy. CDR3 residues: CASSPSNYGYTF. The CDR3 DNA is TGTGCCAGCAGCCCATCTAACTATGGCTACACCTTC.